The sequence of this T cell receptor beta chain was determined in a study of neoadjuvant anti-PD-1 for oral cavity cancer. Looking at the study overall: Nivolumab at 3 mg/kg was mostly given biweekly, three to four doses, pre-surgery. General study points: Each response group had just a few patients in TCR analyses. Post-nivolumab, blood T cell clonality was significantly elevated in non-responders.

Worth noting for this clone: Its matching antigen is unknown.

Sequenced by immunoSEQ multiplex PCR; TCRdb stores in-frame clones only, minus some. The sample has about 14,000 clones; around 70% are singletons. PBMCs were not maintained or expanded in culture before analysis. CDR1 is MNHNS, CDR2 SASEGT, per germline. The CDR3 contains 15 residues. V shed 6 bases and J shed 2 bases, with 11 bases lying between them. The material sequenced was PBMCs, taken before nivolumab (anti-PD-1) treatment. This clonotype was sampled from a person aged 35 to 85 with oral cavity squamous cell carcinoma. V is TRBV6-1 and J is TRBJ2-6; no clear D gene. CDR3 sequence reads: CASRVQSTGANVLTF. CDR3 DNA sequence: TGTGCCAGCAGAGTACAGTCCACTGGGGCCAACGTCCTGACTTTC.